This T cell receptor (beta chain) was documented in a study of blood T cell repertoires in COVID-19. About the research overall: Spain, Italy and the United States supplied samples that represented acute and convalescent COVID-19.

This clone has just a few counts. Individuals aged roughly 18 to 95 years were recruited from around 22 US areas. Cohort 3 recovered donors had two negative PCRs, clearance, or symptom resolution. The length of the CDR3 is 13 residues. Trimming left V 7 bases short and J 6 bases short, with 13 bases between. Generated by immunoSEQ multiplex PCR, the TCRdb table keeps only in-frame clones and is missing some. This sample has 200,000 to 300,000 clones, with around 86% found just once. Specimen: PBMCs or T cells enriched from blood (not recorded which). This receptor was taken from a woman aged 18-35 years who had recovered from COVID-19. This rearrangement joins TRBV12-3 or TRBV12-4 to TRBJ1-5; D remains ambiguous. CDR3 amino acids: CASIRQPGQPQHF. Written as DNA, the CDR3 is TGTGCCAGCATTCGCCAGCCGGGTCAGCCCCAGCATTTT.